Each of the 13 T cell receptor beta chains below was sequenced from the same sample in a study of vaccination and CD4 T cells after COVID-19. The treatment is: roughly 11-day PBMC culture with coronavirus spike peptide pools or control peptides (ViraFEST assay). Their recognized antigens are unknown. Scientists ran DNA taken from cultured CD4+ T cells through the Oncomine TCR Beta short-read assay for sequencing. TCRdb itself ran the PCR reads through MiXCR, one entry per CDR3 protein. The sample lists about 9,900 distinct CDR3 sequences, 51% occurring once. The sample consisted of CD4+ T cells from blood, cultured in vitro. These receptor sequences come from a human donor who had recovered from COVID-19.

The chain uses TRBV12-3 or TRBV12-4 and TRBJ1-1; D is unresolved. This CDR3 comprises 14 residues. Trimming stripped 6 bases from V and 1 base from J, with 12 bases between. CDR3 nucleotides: TGTGCCAGCAGCCACAGAAGATGGAACACTGAAGCTTTCTTT. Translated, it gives CASSHRRWNTEAFF.

CDR3 DNA: TGCAGTGCTAGTCCCAGTTGGGGACAGCCCCAGCATTTT. It yields the protein CSASPSWGQPQHF. This chain links TRBV20-1 with TRBJ1-5; no clear D. V was pared by 3 bases and J by 7 bases, with 13 bases between. The CDR3 length is 13 residues. Germline V gene data show CDR1 as DFQATT and CDR2 as SNEGSKA (reference sequence).

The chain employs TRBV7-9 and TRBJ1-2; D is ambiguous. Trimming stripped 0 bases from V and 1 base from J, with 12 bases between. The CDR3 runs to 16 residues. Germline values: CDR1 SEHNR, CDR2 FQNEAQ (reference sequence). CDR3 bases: TGTGCCAGCAGCTTAGCGAGGGTTACGATTAACTATGGCTACACCTTC. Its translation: CASSLARVTINYGYTF.

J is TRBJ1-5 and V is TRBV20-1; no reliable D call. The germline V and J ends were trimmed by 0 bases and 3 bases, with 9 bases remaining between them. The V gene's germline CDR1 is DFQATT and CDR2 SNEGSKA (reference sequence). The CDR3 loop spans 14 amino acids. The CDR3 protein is CSARDSGYNQPQHF. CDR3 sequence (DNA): TGCAGTGCTAGAGATTCAGGCTACAATCAGCCCCAGCATTTT.

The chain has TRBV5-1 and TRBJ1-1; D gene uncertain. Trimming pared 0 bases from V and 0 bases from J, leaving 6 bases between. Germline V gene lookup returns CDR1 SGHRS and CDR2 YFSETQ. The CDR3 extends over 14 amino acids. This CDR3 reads CASSLGSVNTEAFF. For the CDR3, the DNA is TGCGCCAGCAGCTTGGGATCCGTGAACACTGAAGCTTTCTTT. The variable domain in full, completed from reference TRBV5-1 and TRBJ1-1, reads KAGVTQTPRYLIKTRGQQVTLSCSPISGHRSVSWYQQTPGQGLQFLFEYFSETQRNKGNFPGRFSGRQFSNSRSEMNVSTLELGDSALYLCASSLGSVNTEAFFGQGTRLTVV.

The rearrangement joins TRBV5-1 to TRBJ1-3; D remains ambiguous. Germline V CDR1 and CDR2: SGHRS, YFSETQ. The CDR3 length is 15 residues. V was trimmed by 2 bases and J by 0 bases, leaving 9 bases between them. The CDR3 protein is CASSFDGTSGNTIYF. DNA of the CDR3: TGCGCCAGCAGCTTCGACGGAACCTCTGGAAACACCATATATTTT.

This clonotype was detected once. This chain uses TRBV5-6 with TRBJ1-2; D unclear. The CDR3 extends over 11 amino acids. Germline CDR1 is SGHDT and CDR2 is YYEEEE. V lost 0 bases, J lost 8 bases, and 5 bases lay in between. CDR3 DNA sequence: TGTGCCAGCAGCTTGGGCACGGGCTACACCTTC. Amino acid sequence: CASSLGTGYTF.

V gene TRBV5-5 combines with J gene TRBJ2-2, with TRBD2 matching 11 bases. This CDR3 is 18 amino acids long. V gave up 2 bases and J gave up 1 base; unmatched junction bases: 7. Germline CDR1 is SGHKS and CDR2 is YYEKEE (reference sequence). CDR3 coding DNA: TGTGCCAGCAGCTTACTAGCGGGGGCACTAAGGAACACCGGGGAGCTGTTTTTT. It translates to CASSLLAGALRNTGELFF.

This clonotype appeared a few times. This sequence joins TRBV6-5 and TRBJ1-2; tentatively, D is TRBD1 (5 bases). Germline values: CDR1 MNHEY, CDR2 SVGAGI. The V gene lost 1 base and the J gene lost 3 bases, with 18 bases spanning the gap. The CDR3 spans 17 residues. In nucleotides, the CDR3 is TGTGCCAGCAGTTACTTAGCGGACCGGCAGGGCGACTATGGCTACACCTTC. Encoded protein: CASSYLADRQGDYGYTF.

CDR3 in DNA: TGTGCCAGCAGCTTGGTAACAGGGGCCCGCGGGAAGAACACTGAAGCTTTCTTT. Its translation: CASSLVTGARGKNTEAFF. The chain has TRBV5-4 and TRBJ1-1; 7 nucleotides align to TRBD1. The CDR3 is 18 amino acids. J lost 1 base, V lost 0 bases, and 12 bases had no gene match. The germline V gene encodes CDR1 SGHNT and CDR2 YYREEE (reference sequence).

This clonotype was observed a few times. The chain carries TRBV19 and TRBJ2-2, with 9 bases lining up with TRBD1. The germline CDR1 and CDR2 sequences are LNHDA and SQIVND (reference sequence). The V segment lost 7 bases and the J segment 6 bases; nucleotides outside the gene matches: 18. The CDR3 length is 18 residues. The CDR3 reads CASIILPRPGQGPGELFF. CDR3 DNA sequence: TGTGCCAGTATTATCCTGCCAAGACCGGGACAGGGTCCCGGGGAGCTGTTTTTT.

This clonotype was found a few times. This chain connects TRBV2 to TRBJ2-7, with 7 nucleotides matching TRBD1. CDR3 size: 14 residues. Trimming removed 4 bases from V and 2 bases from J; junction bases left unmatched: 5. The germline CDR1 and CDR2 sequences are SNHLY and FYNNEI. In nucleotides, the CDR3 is TGTGCCAGCAGTGGGGGGACAGATGCCTACGAGCAGTACTTC. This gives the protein CASSGGTDAYEQYF.

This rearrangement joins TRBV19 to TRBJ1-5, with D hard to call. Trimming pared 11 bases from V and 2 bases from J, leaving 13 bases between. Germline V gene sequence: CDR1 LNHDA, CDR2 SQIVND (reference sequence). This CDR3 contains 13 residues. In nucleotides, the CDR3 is TGTGCCTCCGGAAGGGAGGGCAATCAGCCCCAGCATTTT. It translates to CASGREGNQPQHF. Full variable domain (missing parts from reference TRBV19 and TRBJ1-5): DGGITQSPKYLFRKEGQNVTLSCEQNLNHDAMYWYRQDPGQGLRLIYYSQIVNDFQKGDIAEGYSVSREKKESFPLTVTSAQKNPTAFYLCASGREGNQPQHFGDGTRLSIL.